This T cell receptor (beta chain) originates from a study of radiation and T cells in renal cell carcinoma (dated by TCRdb to 2018 to 2021). A note on the overall study: The samples were drawn from a clinical trial, where primary renal cell carcinomas were treated with 15 Gy of stereotactic body radiation therapy and then removed by nephrectomy 4 weeks afterward. In total, more than 50 samples underwent TCR beta sequencing: some 25 tumors plus 27 peripheral blood samples. Across all 53 samples, 4,000,000 or so unique CDR3 nucleotide sequences encoding 2,658,974 unique CDR3 amino acid sequences were identified. Overall study outcomes, separate from this receptor: Because no pretreatment tumor biopsies were available, whether clonotypes were present in the tumor at baseline could not be determined. Changes in the blood repertoire were not tracked past 4 weeks after treatment. Because the trial had a single-armed design, the trial could not examine how radiation dose or scheduling affected the TCR repertoire. An increase in top tumor clonotypes in blood was observed from baseline to 2 weeks post-radiation, followed by contraction by 4 weeks, which was taken to suggest transient expansion of tumor-resident clones.

TCR beta libraries were generated from genomic DNA with the immunoSEQ kit, following the manufacturer's recommendations. For library preparation, a first multiplex PCR was performed with proprietary primers, followed by a second PCR in which unique barcodes were added, and bead cleanups were performed after each round. A kit-provided positive control reaction and a negative control reaction were included in every sample batch. The final libraries were assessed on an Agilent 4200 TapeStation D1000 ScreenTape, pooled by volume, and quantified by qPCR. Sequencing was performed on an Illumina NextSeq500 with a MidOutput 150-cycle cartridge, and 156 Read1 and 15 Index1 cycles were run with kit custom primers. The pooled library was loaded at 1.0 pM, and roughly 20% PhiX control was spiked in. Regarding the original processing steps: Vendor-processed data were analyzed in R, and a clonotype was defined as all T cells sharing the same CDR3 nucleotide sequence. For clone abundance analyses, frequencies were normalized to the 10,000 most abundant clones in each sample. Public T cell clones, which averaged fewer than five per sample, were excluded before analysis. An abundance difference of at least 32-fold between compartments was the criterion for calling clonotypes tumor-enriched or baseline blood-enriched. A beta-binomial differential abundance model was used to identify clonotypes that expanded or contracted between blood time points. The Baroni-Urbani and Buser coefficient was used to measure tumor-blood repertoire similarity, and groups were compared with two-tailed Wilcoxon tests in R. TCRdb stores this immuneACCESS table with in-frame sequences only. Part of the clones is absent; in the studies checked, under half of the shortfall reflects unresolved V genes, and no reason is known for the rest. That table is the source of V, J and clone size, and D and trimming were worked out from the DNA. The sample data list some 120,000 clones, and around 89% of these were observed just once. The ten largest account for 4.5% to 7.5% of the sample.

Details on this clone: Its specific antigen is unknown. Base qualities are missing; no much larger clone stands one base away.

The sample's time point label, decoded: blood 2 weeks post-SBRT. Taken with the paper, the label for treatment or condition translates to: 15 Gy SBRT to primary tumor, nephrectomy 4 weeks later. To follow tumor-enriched clonotypes, serial peripheral blood was collected from radiation-treated patients at baseline and at 2 weeks and 4 weeks after SBRT. Every patient had renal cell carcinoma of clear cell pathology. Genomic DNA for TCR sequencing was prepared using the QIAamp DNA Blood Mini Kit (Qiagen). The analyses included just those samples that passed every quality control check. The CDR3 measures 17 amino acids from cysteine to phenylalanine. Only CDR3 DNA is held: 51 bases, read in frame from base 1. V lost 3 bases and J lost 0 bases, and the count of bases not matched to a germline gene is 5. The germline V gene specifies SGHTA as CDR1 and FQGNSA as CDR2.

This receptor was taken from a woman between 65 and 79 years old with renal cell carcinoma. The sample consisted of blood, taken from a patient whose treatment included radiotherapy and nephrectomy. The sequence joins TRBV7-2 to TRBJ1-1, with 12 central nucleotides matching TRBD1. The DNA sequence is given as TGTGCCAGCAGCTTCCGGGACAGGGGGCTTCTGAACACTGAAGCTTTCTTT. It translates to CASSFRDRGLLNTEAFF.